Below, 25 T cell receptor beta chains from the same sample are listed, as sequenced in a study of blood T cell repertoires in COVID-19. Libraries were prepared by immunoSEQ multiplex PCR; TCRdb keeps only in-frame clonotypes and omits some of them. The repertoire holds 150,000 to 200,000 clones, with about 88% as singletons. The sample comprised PBMCs or T cells enriched from blood (not recorded which). These receptors were collected from a woman between 40 and 55 years old in a cohort exposed to, infected with or recovered from COVID-19 (not recorded which).

V and J are TRBV19 and TRBJ1-2, with TRBD1 matching over 11 bases. The V and J ends lost 3 bases and 4 bases, in that order; junction bases with no gene match: 4. Germline-derived CDR1 and CDR2 are LNHDA and SQIVND (reference sequence). This CDR3 region has 15 residues. The CDR3 DNA follows: TGTGCCAGTAGTATCTACGGGACAGGGGGCTATGGCTACACCTTC. Protein product: CASSIYGTGGYGYTF.

This chain joins TRBV4-1 and TRBJ1-5; 7 bases map to TRBD1. Germline loops: CDR1 MGHRA, CDR2 YSYEKL. The trim removed 2 bases at V and 4 bases at J, leaving 8 bases unmatched. The CDR3 sequence is 16 residues long. The CDR3, as DNA: TGCGCCAGCAGCCAAACCGGGACAGACCCTAATCAGCCCCAGCATTTT. As protein: CASSQTGTDPNQPQHF.

The genes are TRBV2 and TRBJ2-5; 9 bases align to TRBD2. The CDR3 sequence is 12 residues long. CDR1 SNHLY and CDR2 FYNNEI come from the germline V gene. The junction had 1 base not matched to a gene; V was cut back by 7 bases and J by 4 bases. The CDR3 nucleotides are TGTGCCAGCAATAGCGGGGGAGAGACCCAGTACTTC. Its translation: CASNSGGETQYF. Full variable domain (rest looked up from reference TRBV2 and TRBJ2-5): EPEVTQTPSHQVTQMGQEVILRCVPISNHLYFYWYRQILGQKVEFLVSFYNNEISEKSEIFDDQFSVERPDGSNFTLKIRSTKLEDSAMYFCASNSGGETQYFGPGTRLLVL.

The rearrangement joins TRBV5-5 to TRBJ2-1, with a weak D call TRBD2 (6 bases). The CDR3 loop spans 15 amino acids. V was clipped by 2 bases and J by 7 bases, with 16 bases between them. CDR1 and CDR2 from the germline V gene are SGHKS and YYEKEE (reference sequence). CDR3 in DNA: TGTGCCAGCAGCTTTCCTGCGGGAACGGGGAATGAGCAGTTCTTC. Translating it yields CASSFPAGTGNEQFF.

This chain connects TRBV6-1 to TRBJ1-2; weak D call: TRBD1 (5 bases). Deletions cut 1 base from V and 7 bases from J, with 16 bases between. The CDR3 covers 15 residues. Germline V CDR1 and CDR2: MNHNS, SASEGT. Here the CDR3 reads CASSEVGGAGVGYTF. CDR3 DNA sequence: TGTGCCAGCAGTGAAGTAGGCGGGGCCGGGGTTGGCTACACCTTC.

The chain links TRBV19 to TRBJ2-2; D is undetermined. V was clipped by 7 bases and J by 4 bases, with 10 bases between them. Germline assignment: CDR1 LNHDA and CDR2 SQIVND (reference sequence). The CDR3 contains 13 residues. The CDR3, as DNA: TGTGCCAGTACCCAAGTACTCACCGGGGAGCTGTTTTTT. Translated, it gives CASTQVLTGELFF.

The rearrangement joins TRBV6-4 to TRBJ2-1; a possible D gene is TRBD2 (6 bases). V was cut by 2 bases and J by 4 bases, with 15 bases left in between. Germline CDR1 and CDR2: MRHNA and SNTAGT. This CDR3 region has 16 residues. The DNA of the CDR3 is TGTGCCAGCAGTGACGTCGGAGGGAGTGGGTACAATGAGCAGTTCTTC. This gives the protein CASSDVGGSGYNEQFF.

The V and J genes are TRBV29-1 and TRBJ2-2; 7 bases agree with TRBD1. The junction had 2 bases not matched to a gene; V was cut back by 4 bases and J by 0 bases. CDR1 is SQVTM, CDR2 ANQGSEA, per germline. This CDR3 region has 14 residues. In DNA form, the CDR3 reads TGCAGCGTTGCGACAGGGACGAACACCGGGGAGCTGTTTTTT. Encoded protein: CSVATGTNTGELFF.

This chain joins TRBV7-2 and TRBJ1-5, with TRBD1 matching 9 bases. The CDR3 is 14 amino acids. Germline V gene sequence: CDR1 SGHTA, CDR2 FQGNSA. The trim removed 6 bases at V and 6 bases at J, leaving 6 bases unmatched. CDR3 in amino acids: CASSLQGATQPQHF. Written as DNA, the CDR3 is TGTGCCAGCAGTTTACAGGGGGCGACTCAGCCCCAGCATTTT.

This clone showed up just once. The chain joins TRBV15 to TRBJ2-2, with 8 bases aligning to TRBD2. Losses at the gene ends were 5 bases for V and 4 bases for J; bases not matched to a gene: 12. The CDR3 loop spans 17 amino acids. Germline V gene lookup returns CDR1 LNHNV and CDR2 YYDKDF (reference sequence). CDR3 nucleotides: TGTGCCACCAGCGTCGGGCTAGCGGGCGCCTTCACCGGGGAGCTGTTTTTT. This codes for CATSVGLAGAFTGELFF.

In nucleotides, the CDR3 is TGCGCCAGCAGCTTGGCAGGGCCCGAAGCTTTCTTT. Its protein product is CASSLAGPEAFF. V is TRBV5-1 and J is TRBJ1-1, with D perhaps matching TRBD1 (5 bases). V was clipped by 0 bases and J by 8 bases, with 8 bases between them. The CDR3 is 12 amino acids. CDR1 and CDR2 (germline): SGHRS, YFSETQ.

This chain links TRBV4-1 with TRBJ2-2; 8 positions match TRBD2. The CDR3 extends over 16 amino acids. CDR1 is MGHRA, CDR2 YSYEKL, per germline. The J segment lost 2 bases and the V segment lost 4 bases, leaving 6 bases of the junction unmatched. CDR3 residues: CASSLSGGKNTGELFF. Written as DNA, the CDR3 is TGCGCCAGCAGCCTCAGCGGGGGTAAAAACACCGGGGAGCTGTTTTTT.

This chain connects TRBV6-2 or TRBV6-3 to TRBJ2-5; D remains unclear. V dropped 0 bases and J dropped 5 bases, with 4 bases sitting between them. The CDR3 loop spans 12 amino acids. Germline CDR1 is MNHEY and CDR2 is SVGEGT. CDR3 residues: CASSYSGETQYF. DNA for the CDR3: TGTGCCAGCAGTTACTCCGGGGAGACCCAGTACTTC.

V is TRBV20-1 and J is TRBJ2-3; D remains ambiguous. Germline V CDR1 and CDR2: DFQATT, SNEGSKA (reference sequence). V shed 3 bases and J shed 0 bases, with 7 bases lying between them. The CDR3 totals 13 residues. The CDR3 reads CSASIRSTDTQYF. The CDR3 nucleotides are TGCAGTGCTAGTATTCGGAGCACAGATACGCAGTATTTT.

The chain links TRBV4-1 to TRBJ1-1; D uncertain. The germline CDR1 and CDR2 sequences are MGHRA and YSYEKL. The CDR3 extends over 14 amino acids. Trimming shortened V by 3 bases and J by 0 bases, and 8 bases separated the two germline ends. CDR3 in DNA: TGCGCCAGCAGCCAGCCCTATTTGAACACTGAAGCTTTCTTT. Protein sequence: CASSQPYLNTEAFF.

V gene TRBV28 combines with J gene TRBJ1-4, with 8 bases identical to TRBD1. V was pared by 5 bases and J by 7 bases, with 6 bases of the junction left unmatched. CDR1 is MDHEN and CDR2 is SYDVKM in the germline V gene. The CDR3 consists of 14 residues. The CDR3 loop reads CASSPRDRGEKLFF. The CDR3 DNA follows: TGTGCCAGCAGTCCGCGCGACAGGGGTGAAAAACTGTTTTTT. Combining the CDR3 with reference TRBV28 and TRBJ1-4 gives the whole variable domain DVKVTQSSRYLVKRTGEKVFLECVQDMDHENMFWYRQDPGLGLRLIYFSYDVKMKEKGDIPEGYSVSREKKERFSLILESASTNQTSMYLCASSPRDRGEKLFFGSGTQLSVL.

This clone was seen more than once but under ten times. The rearrangement uses TRBV9 and TRBJ2-6; D remains unclear. V lost 0 bases, J lost 0 bases, and 4 bases lay in between. Looked up from germline, CDR1 is SGDLS and CDR2 is YYNGEE. The CDR3 loop spans 15 amino acids. The CDR3 bases are TGTGCCAGCAGCGTAGACAACTCTGGGGCCAACGTCCTGACTTTC. Protein: CASSVDNSGANVLTF.

This clone was observed a single time. The chain combines TRBV2 with TRBJ1-1, with 7 bases lining up with TRBD1. The germline CDR1 and CDR2 sequences are SNHLY and FYNNEI. There are 16 residues in the CDR3. J lost 1 base, V lost 6 bases, and 11 bases had no gene match. CDR3 in DNA: TGTGCCAGCAGATTGACAGGGTCAGGTAGGAACACTGAAGCTTTCTTT. This sequence encodes CASRLTGSGRNTEAFF.

The chain employs TRBV27 and TRBJ2-1, with D possibly matching TRBD1 (5 bases). V was shortened by 6 bases and J by 0 bases, with 15 bases between the two germline ends. The CDR3 runs 16 residues. CDR1 is MNHEY and CDR2 is SMNVEV in the germline V gene (reference sequence). The DNA of the CDR3 is TGTGCCAGCAGCCCATGGGGCGTTAGCTCCTACAATGAGCAGTTCTTC. It encodes CASSPWGVSSYNEQFF.

This chain links TRBV5-4 with TRBJ1-2; TRBD1 agrees at 7 bases. The CDR3 loop spans 14 amino acids. Looked up from germline, CDR1 is SGHNT and CDR2 is YYREEE (reference sequence). V lost 0 bases to trimming and J lost 4 bases; unmatched junction nucleotides: 3. Here the CDR3 reads CASSLGTGGYGYTF. The CDR3 bases are TGTGCCAGCAGCTTGGGGACAGGCGGCTATGGCTACACCTTC.

This chain connects TRBV7-7 to TRBJ2-1, with D possibly being TRBD1 (6 bases). The germline gives CDR1 SSHAT, CDR2 FNYEAQ (reference sequence). This CDR3 comprises 12 residues. Trimming took 5 bases from V and 8 from J, leaving 10 bases between them. CDR3 in DNA: TGTGCCAGCAGCCCCAGGGGTCATGAGCAGTTCTTC. It translates to CASSPRGHEQFF.

The J gene is TRBJ2-7, the V gene TRBV19; TRBD1 matches 7 bases. Germline-derived CDR1 and CDR2 are LNHDA and SQIVND (reference sequence). CDR3 length: 16 amino acids. The junction had 8 bases not matched to a gene; V was cut back by 1 base and J by 2 bases. CDR3 region: CASSIGAEQGTYEQYF. The CDR3 DNA sequence: TGTGCCAGTAGTATAGGCGCCGAACAGGGGACCTACGAGCAGTACTTC.

V and J are TRBV7-9 and TRBJ2-6, with D possibly TRBD1 on 6 matching bases. Trimming pared 2 bases from V and 3 bases from J, leaving 14 bases between. Germline V lookup: CDR1 SEHNR, CDR2 FQNEAQ (reference sequence). The CDR3 contains 17 residues. The CDR3 sequence: CASSLPTGTVGANVLTF. The CDR3 region has the DNA TGTGCCAGCAGCTTACCGACAGGAACGGTTGGGGCCAACGTCCTGACTTTC.

The rearrangement links TRBV4-2 to TRBJ1-1, with D unclear. Germline assignment: CDR1 LGHNA and CDR2 YNFKEQ. The CDR3 loop spans 15 amino acids. Trimming shortened V by 0 bases and J by 5 bases, and 13 bases separated the two germline ends. The chain's CDR3 is CASSQEPTRGTEAFF. The DNA for the CDR3 is TGTGCCAGCAGCCAAGAGCCCACACGAGGAACTGAAGCTTTCTTT.

The rearrangement uses TRBV7-8 and TRBJ1-5, with TRBD1 matching 11 bases. The germline V gene has CDR1 SGHVS and CDR2 FQNEAQ. CDR3 length: 14 amino acids. V was pared by 5 bases and J by 7 bases, with 4 bases of the junction left unmatched. The CDR3 nucleotides are TGTGCCAGCAGCCTGGACAGGGGGCACCAGCCCCAGCATTTT. Its translation: CASSLDRGHQPQHF.